This TCR beta chain was sequenced during a study of T and B cells in COVID-19 patients. Overall study: COVID-19 patients gave peripheral blood either during active infection or after recovery. Recovered patients mostly had mild to moderate COVID-19 managed as outpatients. Overall study findings and caveats: No sequencing was yet done of CD4+, regulatory or CD8+ subsets, or of SARS-CoV-2-responsive or tetramer+ sorted cells.

Each TRB amplification used roughly 240-550 ng of genomic DNA from blood. TRB rearrangements were amplified by multiplex PCR with BIOMED2 TRB-A/B primers. Using its own MiXCR run on the multiplex PCR reads, TCRdb lists one record per CDR3 protein. The sample lists some 14,000 distinct CDR3 sequences; 28% were seen once. This CDR3 spans 13 amino acids. V was clipped by 1 base and J by 9 bases, with 11 bases between them. Germline V gene data show CDR1 as SGHNT and CDR2 as YYREEE (reference sequence). In regard to this clonotype: Its target is unknown.

Material: blood. The origin of this receptor is a human donor who had recovered from COVID-19. J is TRBJ2-4 and V is TRBV5-4; D unclear. The CDR3 region is CASSLNENTIQYF. In DNA form, the CDR3 reads TGTGCCAGCAGCTTGAACGAGAACACCATTCAGTACTTC.